The rows below give T cell receptor beta chains drawn from one sample of a study of T-cell memory formation after mild COVID-19. TCRdb re-derived calls from the 5' RACE reads in MiXCR, one entry per CDR3 protein. Of under 150,000 distinct CDR3 sequences detected, roughly 15% appear once; the ten largest clones hold about 15%. The sample consisted of PBMCs or a T cell subset sorted from them (not recorded which). Source of these receptors: an adult woman who had mild COVID-19 (a few samples of this study predate the infection). Cell type and time point are not known. CDR3s include the opening cysteine and the closing phenylalanine or tryptophan. The order of the fields is clone size, V gene, D gene, J gene, CDR3 protein. The D gene is left open where the match is weak. For some rows the clone size is stated as once, few or many, or as a class when expanded; others skip it.

clone size: few
V gene: TRBV30
D gene: NA
J gene: TRBJ2-3
CDR3 protein: CAWSPLTGGVADTQYF

clone size: NA
V gene: TRBV24-1
D gene: NA
J gene: TRBJ2-3
CDR3 protein: CATSAPGRRATDTQYF

clone size: NA
V gene: TRBV6-5
D gene: TRBD1
J gene: TRBJ2-1
CDR3 protein: CASSYTRQGNEQFF

clone size: NA
V gene: TRBV6-2/TRBV6-3
D gene: TRBD2
J gene: TRBJ2-7
CDR3 protein: CASSFLRTSASYEQYF

clone size: many
V gene: TRBV24-1
D gene: NA
J gene: TRBJ2-3
CDR3 protein: CATSSGHAITDTQYF

clone size: NA
V gene: TRBV7-8
D gene: TRBD2
J gene: TRBJ2-5
CDR3 protein: CASSLALTSFQETQYF

clone size: NA
V gene: TRBV6-5
D gene: TRBD1
J gene: TRBJ2-2
CDR3 protein: CASSYKAGTDGTGELFF

clone size: few
V gene: TRBV9
D gene: TRBD2
J gene: TRBJ2-1
CDR3 protein: CASSVLAGGSEQFF

clone size: few
V gene: TRBV4-3
D gene: TRBD1
J gene: TRBJ1-2
CDR3 protein: CASSDRGTYGYTF

clone size: NA
V gene: TRBV12-3/TRBV12-4
D gene: TRBD1
J gene: TRBJ2-6
CDR3 protein: CASSEGDRGLSGANVLTF

clone size: few
V gene: TRBV5-1
D gene: TRBD1
J gene: TRBJ1-6
CDR3 protein: CASSGGQGFSPLHF

clone size: few
V gene: TRBV29-1
D gene: NA
J gene: TRBJ1-2
CDR3 protein: CSVHDSYGYTF

clone size: NA
V gene: TRBV7-9
D gene: NA
J gene: TRBJ2-1
CDR3 protein: CASRYAGTVDEQFF

clone size: NA
V gene: TRBV3-1
D gene: NA
J gene: TRBJ1-1
CDR3 protein: CASSQGLLNTEAFF

clone size: few
V gene: TRBV27
D gene: NA
J gene: TRBJ2-7
CDR3 protein: CASSFSQPGGAYEQYF

clone size: few
V gene: TRBV12-3/TRBV12-4
D gene: NA
J gene: TRBJ1-6
CDR3 protein: CASSLDRRLDSPLHF

clone size: NA
V gene: TRBV12-3/TRBV12-4
D gene: NA
J gene: TRBJ2-3
CDR3 protein: CASSPGDWDGPWAQYF

clone size: few
V gene: TRBV4-2
D gene: NA
J gene: TRBJ2-5
CDR3 protein: CASSQETFQETQYF

clone size: NA
V gene: TRBV12-3/TRBV12-4
D gene: NA
J gene: TRBJ2-3
CDR3 protein: CASSPHFSDTQYF

clone size: NA
V gene: TRBV20-1
D gene: NA
J gene: TRBJ1-2
CDR3 protein: CSAKSNPGHGYTF